This T cell receptor beta chain is from a study of blood T cells in healthy people across ages. The second PCR ran roughly 6 to 11 cycles with a sample-barcoded 5' primer and J-beta primers. TCRdb ran MiXCR on the 5' RACE reads and lists one entry per CDR3 protein. The sample consists of 1.8 million or so distinct CDR3 sequences, about 39% of them appearing once. Germline assignment: CDR1 SNHLY and CDR2 FYNNEI. The CDR3 is 15 amino acids. As for this clonotype: One junction end disagrees with the germline gene, perhaps due to a read error.

This clonotype originated in a human donor in good health. The chain combines TRBV2 with TRBJ2-1; D gene ambiguous. The sequenced sample was blood. CDR3 in amino acids: CASSESDRSYHEQFF. CDR3 nucleotides: TGTGCCAGCAGTGAATCCGATCGCTCCTACCATGAGCAGTTCTTC.